One sample yielded the 23 T cell receptor beta chains listed below, sequenced in a study of cytomegalovirus exposure and HLA in healthy donors. Primers for the PCR totalled 60 Vbeta and 13 Jbeta. Produced via immunoSEQ multiplex PCR; TCRdb's table is partial and in-frame only. The sample contains around 160,000 clones, 60% to 80% of which appear only once. Material for sequencing was PBMCs. These receptors were obtained from a woman aged 40 to 55 in good health and CMV-seropositive.

V usage is TRBV6-6 and J usage is TRBJ2-2; perhaps TRBD1 as D (6 bases). This CDR3 has 15 amino acids. The germline V gene encodes CDR1 MNHNY and CDR2 SVGAGI (reference sequence). Trimming shortened V by 6 bases and J by 5 bases, and 16 bases separated the two germline ends. CDR3 protein: CASRLTGFGTGELFF. CDR3 bases: TGTGCCAGCAGATTAACAGGGTTTGGGACCGGGGAGCTGTTTTTT.

The rearrangement joins TRBV28 to TRBJ2-5; possible D gene TRBD1, 5 bases. The V gene's germline CDR1 is MDHEN and CDR2 SYDVKM. Trimming removed 1 base at V and 3 bases at J, with 6 bases between. The CDR3 contains 13 residues. The CDR3 DNA is TGTGCCAGCAGTTTATTAGGGGAAGAGACCCAGTACTTC. Amino acids: CASSLLGEETQYF.

The rearrangement uses TRBV7-2 and TRBJ2-4; 9 bases match TRBD1. The J segment lost 6 bases and the V segment lost 5 bases, leaving 11 bases of the junction unmatched. The CDR3 spans 16 residues. Germline values: CDR1 SGHTA, CDR2 FQGNSA. Written as DNA, the CDR3 is TGTGCCAGCAGCCAGATCCCGACAGGGGGTGCAAACATTCAGTACTTC. This codes for CASSQIPTGGANIQYF.

This clone came up a few times. The chain joins TRBV2 to TRBJ2-3, with TRBD2 identical over 10 bases. V was clipped by 7 bases and J by 2 bases; unmatched bases: 6. The length of the CDR3 is 15 residues. The germline gives CDR1 SNHLY, CDR2 FYNNEI. CDR3 DNA: TGTGCCAGCACTAGGACTAGCGGTAACACAGATACGCAGTATTTT. Its translation: CASTRTSGNTDTQYF.

This chain links TRBV19 with TRBJ1-5; D perhaps matches TRBD1 (5 bases). Germline V gene data show CDR1 as LNHDA and CDR2 as SQIVND (reference sequence). CDR3 length equals 15 residues. With 10 bases removed from V and 0 bases from J, the gap between germline ends came to 16 bases. CDR3 in DNA: TGTGCCACCACAACGGGGGGTTATAGCAATCAGCCCCAGCATTTT. This encodes CATTTGGYSNQPQHF.

The CDR3 DNA reads TGTGCCAACCGGGACTACGGGTACAATGAGCAGTTCTTC. It specifies CANRDYGYNEQFF. This chain links TRBV5-4 with TRBJ2-1; 7 bases align to TRBD2. The length of the CDR3 is 13 residues. Unmatched junction bases numbered 7, after V lost 9 bases and J lost 4 bases. Germline loops: CDR1 SGHNT, CDR2 YYREEE (reference sequence).

The chain links TRBV29-1 to TRBJ2-7; the match to TRBD1 covers 8 bases. CDR3 size: 12 residues. Germline V gene data show CDR1 as SQVTM and CDR2 as ANQGSEA. V gave up 5 bases and J gave up 2 bases; unmatched junction bases: 2. The CDR3 region has the DNA TGCAGCGTTTTGGACAGGGCCTACGAGCAGTACTTC. Its translation is CSVLDRAYEQYF.

The V call is TRBV5-1, the J call TRBJ2-3, with TRBD2 as a possible D gene (5 bases). V dropped 2 bases and J dropped 1 base, with 11 bases sitting between them. The germline V gene has CDR1 SGHRS and CDR2 YFSETQ. The CDR3 contains 15 residues. The CDR3 region is CASSFGRGGTDTQYF. The CDR3 DNA reads TGCGCCAGCAGCTTCGGACGGGGTGGCACAGATACGCAGTATTTT.

The chain is built from TRBV18 and TRBJ1-1; tentatively, D is TRBD1 (5 bases). V lost 3 bases, J lost 5 bases, and 13 bases lay in between. This CDR3 spans 14 amino acids. Germline V gives CDR1 KGHSH, CDR2 LQKENI. The CDR3 sequence: CASSPVGEGTEAFF. The CDR3, as DNA: TGTGCCAGCTCACCCGTCGGGGAGGGGACTGAAGCTTTCTTT.

The chain combines TRBV15 with TRBJ1-2; the D is unclear. V gave up 5 bases and J gave up 7 bases, with 14 bases separating them. CDR1 LNHNV and CDR2 YYDKDF come from the germline V gene (reference sequence). This CDR3 is 13 amino acids long. DNA of the CDR3: TGTGCCACCAGCCTAGCCCCTACGCCTGGCTACACCTTC. This gives the protein CATSLAPTPGYTF.

The chain has TRBV5-4 and TRBJ1-1; D possibly corresponds to TRBD1 (5 bases). The CDR3 has 15 residues. Trimming took off 4 bases at V and 1 base at J, with 14 bases between the two ends. The germline V gene encodes CDR1 SGHNT and CDR2 YYREEE (reference sequence). The CDR3 here is CASSTTTGPNTEAFF. The CDR3 nucleotides are TGTGCCAGCAGCACTACAACAGGCCCGAACACTGAAGCTTTCTTT. Full variable domain (outside the CDR3, taken from reference TRBV5-4 and TRBJ1-1): ETGVTQSPTHLIKTRGQQVTLRCSSQSGHNTVSWYQQALGQGPQFIFQYYREEENGRGNFPPRFSGLQFPNYSSELNVNALELDDSALYLCASSTTTGPNTEAFFGQGTRLTVV.

The chain has TRBV19 and TRBJ1-2, with TRBD1 identical over 9 bases. Per the germline V gene, CDR1 is LNHDA and CDR2 is SQIVND (reference sequence). The CDR3 length is 17 residues. The junction had 15 bases not matched to a gene; V was cut back by 3 bases and J by 7 bases. This CDR3 is CASSILTGTGSDSGYTF. CDR3 bases: TGTGCCAGTAGTATCCTTACCGGGACAGGGTCTGATTCTGGCTACACCTTC.

The chain uses TRBV5-1 and TRBJ2-7, with D maybe TRBD1 (6 bases). With 2 bases removed from V and 1 base from J, the gap between germline ends came to 7 bases. Germline CDR1 reads SGHRS; CDR2 reads YFSETQ. The CDR3 runs to 13 residues. The CDR3 DNA reads as TGCGCCAGCAGCTTCGGGACATCCTACGAGCAGTACTTC. Protein sequence: CASSFGTSYEQYF.

The V and J genes are TRBV28 and TRBJ1-1; TRBD1 matches 7 bases. V lost 7 bases to trimming and J lost 2 bases; unmatched junction nucleotides: 10. The CDR3 totals 15 residues. Germline V gene lookup returns CDR1 MDHEN and CDR2 SYDVKM. The CDR3 nucleotides read TGTGCCAGCATGCCGTCCGGGACAGCAAACACTGAAGCTTTCTTT. As protein: CASMPSGTANTEAFF. Drawing the rest from reference TRBV28 and TRBJ1-1, the complete variable domain is DVKVTQSSRYLVKRTGEKVFLECVQDMDHENMFWYRQDPGLGLRLIYFSYDVKMKEKGDIPEGYSVSREKKERFSLILESASTNQTSMYLCASMPSGTANTEAFFGQGTRLTVV.

The chain recombines TRBV9 with TRBJ1-1; D call uncertain. In germline, CDR1 is SGDLS, CDR2 YYNGEE. The CDR3 sequence is 13 residues long. V lost 1 base to trimming and J lost 5 bases, with 9 bases between them. The CDR3 DNA is TGTGCCAGCAGCGTACACGGGGATACTGAAGCTTTCTTT. Translating it yields CASSVHGDTEAFF.

The chain is built from TRBV7-2 and TRBJ1-3, with 10 bases identical to TRBD1. From germline, CDR1 is SGHTA and CDR2 FQGNSA. With V trimmed by 4 bases and J by 0 bases, 3 bases remained unmatched. This CDR3 is built from 16 residues. CDR3 amino acids: CASSWTGGGSGNTIYF. CDR3 coding DNA: TGTGCCAGCAGCTGGACAGGGGGGGGCTCTGGAAACACCATATATTTT.

In this sample, this clone turned up a few times. V usage is TRBV15 and J usage is TRBJ1-2; possibly TRBD1 for D (6 bases). CDR3 size: 17 residues. Germline lookup yields CDR1 LNHNV and CDR2 YYDKDF (reference sequence). Trimming took 3 bases from V and 0 from J, leaving 17 bases between them. In nucleotides, the CDR3 is TGTGCCACCAGCAGGGAGGACAGAACCTATACTAACTATGGCTACACCTTC. It codes for CATSREDRTYTNYGYTF. Full variable domain (rest looked up from reference TRBV15 and TRBJ1-2): DAMVIQNPRYQVTQFGKPVTLSCSQTLNHNVMYWYQQKSSQAPKLLFHYYDKDFNNEADTPDNFQSRRPNTSFCFLDIRSPGLGDTAMYLCATSREDRTYTNYGYTFGSGTRLTVV.

V usage is TRBV5-1 and J usage is TRBJ1-1, with a tentative D call TRBD1 (5 bases). Germline V gene sequence: CDR1 SGHRS, CDR2 YFSETQ. The CDR3 runs to 14 residues. V was cut by 0 bases and J by 4 bases, with 10 bases left in between. This chain's CDR3 is CASSLAGGGTEAFF. DNA of the CDR3: TGCGCCAGCAGCTTGGCCGGGGGAGGCACTGAAGCTTTCTTT.

J is TRBJ2-3 and V is TRBV10-1, with 7 bases fitting TRBD2. Germline loops: CDR1 WNHNN, CDR2 SYGVQD (reference sequence). J lost 1 base, V lost 1 base, and 5 bases had no gene match. This CDR3 is built from 16 residues. CDR3 amino acids: CASSELSSGGTDTQYF. CDR3 in DNA: TGCGCCAGCAGTGAGTTGTCTAGCGGAGGCACAGATACGCAGTATTTT.

Only a few counts were recorded for this clone. This chain uses TRBV18 with TRBJ2-7; TRBD2 agrees at 9 bases. Germline V gene lookup returns CDR1 KGHSH and CDR2 LQKENI. V was clipped by 2 bases and J by 7 bases; unmatched bases: 12. This CDR3 has 16 amino acids. The CDR3 DNA reads as TGTGCCAGCTCACCATTAGGAGCGGGAGGACCAAGGGAGCAGTACTTC. Its protein product is CASSPLGAGGPREQYF. Looking up the rest from reference TRBV18 and TRBJ2-7 gives the full variable domain: NAGVMQNPRHLVRRRGQEARLRCSPMKGHSHVYWYRQLPEEGLKFMVYLQKENIIDESGMPKERFSAEFPKEGPSILRIQQVVRGDSAAYFCASSPLGAGGPREQYFGPGTRLTVT.

CDR3 DNA sequence: TGTGCCATCAGTGAGGGGAGTAGTGGAGCGGCCAGCTCCTACGAGCAGTACTTC. This gives the protein CAISEGSSGAASSYEQYF. The V and J genes are TRBV10-3 and TRBJ2-7, with D perhaps TRBD2 (5 bases). V was shortened by 2 bases and J by 0 bases, with 20 bases between the two germline ends. Germline lookup yields CDR1 ENHRY and CDR2 SYGVKD. CDR3 length: 18 residues.

This clone was detected once. The rearrangement joins TRBV6-5 to TRBJ1-5, with TRBD1 matching 7 bases. Germline V gene sequence: CDR1 MNHEY, CDR2 SVGAGI. The CDR3 spans 15 residues. V lost 6 bases, J lost 2 bases, and 7 bases stayed unmatched. CDR3 residues: CASRTGTGGNQPQHF. Written as DNA, the CDR3 is TGTGCCAGCAGGACTGGCACAGGGGGCAATCAGCCCCAGCATTTT.

This rearrangement joins TRBV29-1 to TRBJ2-3; D call uncertain. The germline gives CDR1 SQVTM, CDR2 ANQGSEA. The CDR3 is 11 residues long. Here the CDR3 reads CTLGLPDTQYF. The CDR3 DNA reads TGCACCCTTGGCCTCCCAGATACGCAGTATTTT.